Listed here is a single T cell receptor beta chain. No antigen is known for it. Base qualities are not at hand, and no much larger clone is one base apart. Other DNA sequences in the same sample also yield this CDR3. The data were taken from a study of T cells in localized non-small cell lung cancer (dated by TCRdb to 2019 to 2021). Concerning the study at large: T cell repertoires of a few hundred early-stage NSCLC patients were analyzed, with tumors being compared against uninvolved tumor-adjacent lungs. The mean age of the NSCLC patients was 60 to 85 years, with 120 to 150 men and nearly 110 women. All 250 or so NSCLC patients in the cohort were treatment-naive and had localized lung tumors that were resected.

Here is what the overall study found, with its caveats: Because multi-region tumor sequencing was not performed, intratumor heterogeneity could not be ruled out. The highest T cell clonality was observed in uninvolved tumor-adjacent lung, where clonality exceeded that of tumor, suggesting that antigenic responses were more focused in uninvolved tumor-adjacent lung. Longer overall survival was associated with higher T cell density in blood, whereas shorter survival was associated with higher clonality in adjacent lung. Since the design was exploratory, TCR variables were selected using unadjusted p-values with no false-discovery rate correction. A median of 57 of the top 100 tumor clones were detected in paired uninvolved adjacent lung, and 28 of these tumor clones were also found among the top 100 clones of the paired uninvolved adjacent lung.

The immunoSEQ Assay was used to sequence TCR beta CDR3 regions from DNA. Turning to the authors' computational methods: T cell density was computed as TCR beta template counts normalized to usable DNA estimated by amplifying housekeeping genes. Using the preseqR package, richness was estimated by extrapolating to 120,000 templates for tissue samples and 400,000 templates for PBMC samples. Clonality was defined by subtracting Pielou's evenness from one. To identify tissue-enriched TCRs, differential abundance testing was run on productive amino-acid clonotypes with a minimum total count of 5 and an alpha of 0.1. The Jaccard Index and the Morisita Overlap Index were used to quantify repertoire overlap between compartments. GLIPH clustered TCR beta CDR3s with public tetramer-defined viral CDR3s; viral motifs required at least three viral sequences plus V-gene enrichment. TCRdb limited this immuneACCESS table to in-frame rearrangements with V and J called. A share of clones is missing; checked studies link under half to unresolved V genes, and the rest is unexplained. That table furnishes V, J and clone size, whereas the DNA furnished D and trimming. Counted in this sample were roughly 84,000 clones; more than 75% of them appeared once. The ten largest clones add up to 20% to 25% of the sample.

In the germline V gene, CDR1 corresponds to MNHNS and CDR2 to SASEGT. Trimming at the junction amounts to 1 base on V and 0 bases on J, and the germline ends lie 7 bases apart. From its cysteine to its phenylalanine, the CDR3 spans 14 amino acids. Only the CDR3 portion is preserved as DNA: 42 bases, with reading frame beginning at the first base. At diagnosis, tumor, uninvolved tumor-adjacent lung and peripheral blood were collected and then preserved as a mix of FFPE and fresh-frozen material. For TCR repertoire profiling, blood samples were analyzed as peripheral blood mononuclear cells. The receptor's source is a woman aged 35 to 70 with stage I squamous cell lung carcinoma. In this chain, TRBV6-1 is recombined with TRBJ2-7; the D gene identity is not certain. Sequencing was performed on peripheral blood, taken before any cancer treatment. The DNA sequence is TGTGCCAGCAGTGAAGGCCCGAGCTCCTACGAGCAGTACTTC. This codes for CASSEGPSSYEQYF.